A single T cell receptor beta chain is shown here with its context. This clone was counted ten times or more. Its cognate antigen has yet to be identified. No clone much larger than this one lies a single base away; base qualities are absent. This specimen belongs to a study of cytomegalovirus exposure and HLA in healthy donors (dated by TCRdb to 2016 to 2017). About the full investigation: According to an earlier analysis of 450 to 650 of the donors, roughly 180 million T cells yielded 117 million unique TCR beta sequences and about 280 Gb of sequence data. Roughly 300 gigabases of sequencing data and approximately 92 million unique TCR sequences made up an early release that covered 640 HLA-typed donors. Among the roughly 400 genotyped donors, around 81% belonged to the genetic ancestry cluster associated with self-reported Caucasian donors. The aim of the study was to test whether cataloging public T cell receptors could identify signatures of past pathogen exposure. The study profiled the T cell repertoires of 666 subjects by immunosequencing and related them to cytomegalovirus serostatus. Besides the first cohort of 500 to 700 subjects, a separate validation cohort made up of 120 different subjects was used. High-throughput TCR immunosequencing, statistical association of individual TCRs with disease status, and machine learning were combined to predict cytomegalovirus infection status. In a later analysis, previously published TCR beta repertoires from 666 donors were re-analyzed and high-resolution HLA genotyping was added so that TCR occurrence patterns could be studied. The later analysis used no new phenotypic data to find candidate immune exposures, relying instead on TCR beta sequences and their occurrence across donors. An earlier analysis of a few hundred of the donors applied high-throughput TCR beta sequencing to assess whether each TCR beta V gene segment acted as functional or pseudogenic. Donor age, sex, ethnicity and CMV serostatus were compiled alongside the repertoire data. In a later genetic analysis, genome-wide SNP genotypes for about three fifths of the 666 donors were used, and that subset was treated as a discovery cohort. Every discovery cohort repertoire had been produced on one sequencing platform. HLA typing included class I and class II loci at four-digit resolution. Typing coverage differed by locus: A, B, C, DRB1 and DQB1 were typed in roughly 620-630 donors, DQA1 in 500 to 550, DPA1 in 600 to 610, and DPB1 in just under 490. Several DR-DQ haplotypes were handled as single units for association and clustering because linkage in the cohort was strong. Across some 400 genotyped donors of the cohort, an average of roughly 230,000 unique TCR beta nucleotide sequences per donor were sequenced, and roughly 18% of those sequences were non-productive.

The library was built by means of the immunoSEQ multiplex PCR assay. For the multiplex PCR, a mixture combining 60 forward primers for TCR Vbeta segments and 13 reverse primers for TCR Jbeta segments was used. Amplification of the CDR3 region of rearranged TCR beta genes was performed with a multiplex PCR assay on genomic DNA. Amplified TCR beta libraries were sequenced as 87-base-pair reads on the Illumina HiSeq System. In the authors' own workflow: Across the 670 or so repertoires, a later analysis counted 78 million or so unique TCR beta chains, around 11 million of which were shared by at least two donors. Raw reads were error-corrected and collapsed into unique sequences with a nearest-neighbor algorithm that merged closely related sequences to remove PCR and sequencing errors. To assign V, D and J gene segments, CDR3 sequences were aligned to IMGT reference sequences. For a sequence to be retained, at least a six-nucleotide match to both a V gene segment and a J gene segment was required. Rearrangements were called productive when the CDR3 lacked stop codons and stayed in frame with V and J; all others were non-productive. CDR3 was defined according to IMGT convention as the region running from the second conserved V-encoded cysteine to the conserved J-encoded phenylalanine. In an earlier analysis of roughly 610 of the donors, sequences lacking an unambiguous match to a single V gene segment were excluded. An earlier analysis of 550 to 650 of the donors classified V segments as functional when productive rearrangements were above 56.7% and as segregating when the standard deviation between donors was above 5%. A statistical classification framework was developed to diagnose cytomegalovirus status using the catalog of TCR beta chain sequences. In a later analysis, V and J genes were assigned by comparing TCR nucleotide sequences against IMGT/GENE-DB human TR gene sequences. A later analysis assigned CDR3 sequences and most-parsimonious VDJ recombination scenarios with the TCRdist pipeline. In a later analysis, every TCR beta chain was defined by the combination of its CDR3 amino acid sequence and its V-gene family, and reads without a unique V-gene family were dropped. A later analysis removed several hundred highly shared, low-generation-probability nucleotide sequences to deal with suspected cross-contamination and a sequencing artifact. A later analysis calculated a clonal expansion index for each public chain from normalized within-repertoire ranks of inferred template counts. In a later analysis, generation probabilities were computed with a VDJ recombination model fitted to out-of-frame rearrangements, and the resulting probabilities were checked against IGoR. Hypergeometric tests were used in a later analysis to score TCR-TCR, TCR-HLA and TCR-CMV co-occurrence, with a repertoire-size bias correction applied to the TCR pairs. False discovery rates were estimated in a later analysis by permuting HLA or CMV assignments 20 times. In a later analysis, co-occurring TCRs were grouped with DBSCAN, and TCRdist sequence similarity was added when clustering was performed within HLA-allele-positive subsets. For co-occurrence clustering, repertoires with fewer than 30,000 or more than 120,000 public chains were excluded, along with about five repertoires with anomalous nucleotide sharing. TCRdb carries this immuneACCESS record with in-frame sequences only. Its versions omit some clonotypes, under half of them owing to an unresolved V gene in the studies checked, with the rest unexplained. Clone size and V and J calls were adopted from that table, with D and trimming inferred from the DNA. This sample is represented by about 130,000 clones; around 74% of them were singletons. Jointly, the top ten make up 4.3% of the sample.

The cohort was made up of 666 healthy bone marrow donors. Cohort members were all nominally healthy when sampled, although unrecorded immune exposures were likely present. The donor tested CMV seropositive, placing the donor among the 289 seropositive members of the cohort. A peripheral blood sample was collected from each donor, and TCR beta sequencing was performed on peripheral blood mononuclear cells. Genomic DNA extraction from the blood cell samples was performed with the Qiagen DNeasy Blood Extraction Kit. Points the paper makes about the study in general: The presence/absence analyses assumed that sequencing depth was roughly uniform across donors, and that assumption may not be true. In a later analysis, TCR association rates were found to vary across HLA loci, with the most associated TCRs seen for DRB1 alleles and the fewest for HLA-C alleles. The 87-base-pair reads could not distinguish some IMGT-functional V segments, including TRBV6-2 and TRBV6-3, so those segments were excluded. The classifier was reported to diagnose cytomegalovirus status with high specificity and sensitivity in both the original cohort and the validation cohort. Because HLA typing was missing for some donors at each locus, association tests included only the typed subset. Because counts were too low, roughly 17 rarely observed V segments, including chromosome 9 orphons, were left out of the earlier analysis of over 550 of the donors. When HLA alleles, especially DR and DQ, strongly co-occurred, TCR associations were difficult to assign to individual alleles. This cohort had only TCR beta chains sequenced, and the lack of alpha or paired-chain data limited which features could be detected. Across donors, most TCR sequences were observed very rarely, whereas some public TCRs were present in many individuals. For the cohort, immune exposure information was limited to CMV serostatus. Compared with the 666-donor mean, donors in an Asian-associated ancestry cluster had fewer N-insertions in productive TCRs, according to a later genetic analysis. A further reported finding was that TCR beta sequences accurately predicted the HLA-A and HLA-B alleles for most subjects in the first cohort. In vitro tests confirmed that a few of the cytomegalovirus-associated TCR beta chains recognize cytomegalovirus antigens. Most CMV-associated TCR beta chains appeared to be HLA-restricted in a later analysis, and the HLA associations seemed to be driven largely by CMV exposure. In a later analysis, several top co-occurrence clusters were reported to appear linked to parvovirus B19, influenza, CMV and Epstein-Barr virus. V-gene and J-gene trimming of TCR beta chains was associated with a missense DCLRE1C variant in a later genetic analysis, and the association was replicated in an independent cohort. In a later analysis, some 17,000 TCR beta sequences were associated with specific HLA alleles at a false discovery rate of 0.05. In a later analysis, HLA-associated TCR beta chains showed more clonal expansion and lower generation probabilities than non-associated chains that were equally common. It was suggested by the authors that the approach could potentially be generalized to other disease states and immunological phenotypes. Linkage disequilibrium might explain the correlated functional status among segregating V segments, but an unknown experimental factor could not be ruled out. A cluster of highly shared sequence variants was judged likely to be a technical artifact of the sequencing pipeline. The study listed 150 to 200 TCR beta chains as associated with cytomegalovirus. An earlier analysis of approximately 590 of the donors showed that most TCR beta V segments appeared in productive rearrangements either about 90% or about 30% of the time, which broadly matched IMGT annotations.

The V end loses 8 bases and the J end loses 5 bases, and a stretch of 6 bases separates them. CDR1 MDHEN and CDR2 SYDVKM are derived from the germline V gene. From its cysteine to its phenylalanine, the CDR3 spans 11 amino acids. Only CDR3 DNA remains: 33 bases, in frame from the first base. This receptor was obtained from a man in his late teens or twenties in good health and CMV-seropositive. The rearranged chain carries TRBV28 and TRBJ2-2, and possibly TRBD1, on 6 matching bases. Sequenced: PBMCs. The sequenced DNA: TGTGCCAGCGGACAGACCGGGGAGCTGTTTTTT. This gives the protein CASGQTGELFF.